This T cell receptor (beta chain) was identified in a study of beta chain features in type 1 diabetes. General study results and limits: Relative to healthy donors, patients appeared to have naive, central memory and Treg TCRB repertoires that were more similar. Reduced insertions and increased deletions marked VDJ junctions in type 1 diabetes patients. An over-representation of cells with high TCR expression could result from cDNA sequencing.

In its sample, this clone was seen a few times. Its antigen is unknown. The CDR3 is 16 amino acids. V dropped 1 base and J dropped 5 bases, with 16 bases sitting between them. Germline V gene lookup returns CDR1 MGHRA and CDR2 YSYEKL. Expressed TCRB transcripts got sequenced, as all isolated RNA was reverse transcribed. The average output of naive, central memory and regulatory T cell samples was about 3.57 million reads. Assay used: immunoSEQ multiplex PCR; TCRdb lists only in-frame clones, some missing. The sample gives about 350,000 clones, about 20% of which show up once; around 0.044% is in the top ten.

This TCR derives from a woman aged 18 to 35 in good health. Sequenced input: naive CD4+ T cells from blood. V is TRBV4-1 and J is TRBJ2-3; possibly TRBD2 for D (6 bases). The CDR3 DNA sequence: TGCGCCAGCAGCCAAGTGGGGCGGGGAGGAAAAGATACGCAGTATTTT. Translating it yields CASSQVGRGGKDTQYF.